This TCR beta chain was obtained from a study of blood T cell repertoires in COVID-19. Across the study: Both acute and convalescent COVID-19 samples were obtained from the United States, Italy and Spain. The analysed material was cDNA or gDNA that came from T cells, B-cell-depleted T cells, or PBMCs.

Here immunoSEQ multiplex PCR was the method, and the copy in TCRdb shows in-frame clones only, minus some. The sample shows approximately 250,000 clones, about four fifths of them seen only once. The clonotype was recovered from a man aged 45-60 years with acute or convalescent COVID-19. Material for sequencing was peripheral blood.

The DNA for the CDR3 is TGTGCCTGGACTAGCGGGAACACCGGGGAGCTGTTTTTT. Its protein product is CAWTSGNTGELFF. The V gene is TRBV30, the J gene TRBJ2-2, with 7 bases identical to TRBD2. CDR3 length: 13 amino acids. J lost 1 base, V lost 4 bases, and 0 bases had no gene match. The germline gives CDR1 GTSNPN, CDR2 SVGIG (reference sequence).